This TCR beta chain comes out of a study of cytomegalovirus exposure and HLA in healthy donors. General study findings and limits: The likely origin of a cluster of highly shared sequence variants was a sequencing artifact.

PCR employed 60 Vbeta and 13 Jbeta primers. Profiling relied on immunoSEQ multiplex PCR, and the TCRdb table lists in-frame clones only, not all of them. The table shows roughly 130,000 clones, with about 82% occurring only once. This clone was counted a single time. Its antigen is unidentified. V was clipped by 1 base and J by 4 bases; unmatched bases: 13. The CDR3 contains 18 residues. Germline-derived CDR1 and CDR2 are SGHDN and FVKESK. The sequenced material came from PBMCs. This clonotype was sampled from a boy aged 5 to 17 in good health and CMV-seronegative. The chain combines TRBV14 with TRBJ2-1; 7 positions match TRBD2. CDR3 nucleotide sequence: TGTGCCAGCAGCCAAGTATTCCTGGCGGGAGAGGTTTACAATGAGCAGTTCTTC. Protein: CASSQVFLAGEVYNEQFF. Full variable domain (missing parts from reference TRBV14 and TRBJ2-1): EAGVTQFPSHSVIEKGQTVTLRCDPISGHDNLYWYRRVMGKEIKFLLHFVKESKQDESGMPNNRFLAERTGGTYSTLKVQPAELEDSGVYFCASSQVFLAGEVYNEQFFGPGTRLTVL.